This T cell receptor (beta chain) originates from a study of blood T cell repertoires in COVID-19. The study drew participants aged about 18 to 95 years from fewer than 30 US areas. Within 2 weeks of study entry, exposed participants had contacted a PCR-confirmed or clinician-diagnosed COVID-19 case. Clones were read by immunoSEQ multiplex PCR, and TCRdb kept only the in-frame ones, dropping some. Of some 320,000 clones listed, roughly nine tenths are singletons. CDR3 length: 15 residues. Germline V CDR1 and CDR2: MNHEY, SVGAGI. V lost 3 bases to trimming and J lost 7 bases; unmatched junction nucleotides: 11.

Material for sequencing was PBMCs or T cells enriched from blood (not recorded which). The gene calls are TRBV6-5 and TRBJ1-2; 7 bases are shared with TRBD1. The receptor was derived from a woman in her thirties who had been exposed to COVID-19. The CDR3 DNA reads as TGTGCCAGCAGTTATACCCCTCGAGGGGGCTTTGGCTACACCTTC. Encoded protein: CASSYTPRGGFGYTF.